This is a list of T cell receptor beta chains from one sample in a study of vaccination and CD4 T cells after COVID-19. Using its own MiXCR run on the PCR reads, TCRdb lists one record per CDR3 protein. The table has 10,000 to 15,000 distinct CDR3 sequences, approximately 74% seen once. For these receptors, no antigen is known. The specimen comprised CD4+ T cells from blood, cultured in vitro, sampled after SARS-CoV-2 vaccination. The receptors derive from a human donor who received a COVID-19 vaccine. Both conserved end residues are part of each CDR3. The D gene is left open where the match is weak. Size is omitted from some rows. Given values are once, few, many or a class for expanded clones.

clone size: .
D gene: .
J gene: TRBJ1-6
V gene: TRBV20-1
CDR3 protein: CSARVLTDNSPLHF
CDR3 DNA: TGCAGTGCTAGAGTGCTGACAGATAATTCACCCCTCCACTTT

clone size: .
D gene: .
J gene: TRBJ1-5
V gene: TRBV7-2
CDR3 protein: CASSLEWGSNQPQHF
CDR3 DNA: TGTGCCAGCAGCTTAGAGTGGGGATCCAATCAGCCCCAGCATTTT

clone size: .
D gene: .
J gene: TRBJ1-2
V gene: TRBV7-9
CDR3 protein: CASRAAEGALGGYTF
CDR3 DNA: TGTGCCAGCAGGGCAGCGGAAGGGGCTTTAGGTGGCTACACCTTC

clone size: .
D gene: TRBD1
J gene: TRBJ1-2
V gene: TRBV25-1
CDR3 protein: CASSESTGYNYGYTF
CDR3 DNA: TGTGCCAGCAGTGAATCGACAGGGTACAACTATGGCTACACCTTC

clone size: .
D gene: TRBD1
J gene: TRBJ1-1
V gene: TRBV12-3/TRBV12-4
CDR3 protein: CASSAQGVAEAFF
CDR3 DNA: TGTGCCAGCAGTGCACAGGGGGTGGCTGAAGCTTTCTTT

clone size: .
D gene: .
J gene: TRBJ1-5
V gene: TRBV19
CDR3 protein: CASSVPGHEGDQPQHF
CDR3 DNA: TGTGCCAGTAGTGTCCCGGGACACGAAGGGGATCAGCCCCAGCATTTT

clone size: .
D gene: .
J gene: TRBJ1-3
V gene: TRBV20-1
CDR3 protein: CSASNVGNTIYF
CDR3 DNA: TGCAGTGCTAGTAACGTGGGAAACACCATATATTTT

clone size: .
D gene: TRBD2
J gene: TRBJ2-5
V gene: TRBV19
CDR3 protein: CASSEVGGIQETQYF
CDR3 DNA: TGTGCCAGTAGCGAAGTGGGGGGGATCCAAGAGACCCAGTACTTC

clone size: .
D gene: TRBD1
J gene: TRBJ1-2
V gene: TRBV30
CDR3 protein: CAWSVKGQGAIPNYGYTF
CDR3 DNA: TGTGCCTGGAGTGTAAAAGGACAGGGGGCGATCCCAAACTATGGCTACACCTTC

clone size: .
D gene: .
J gene: TRBJ1-1
V gene: TRBV19
CDR3 protein: CASSWSDSSLNTEAFF
CDR3 DNA: TGTGCCAGTAGTTGGTCGGACAGTAGCCTGAACACTGAAGCTTTCTTT

clone size: few
D gene: .
J gene: TRBJ1-6
V gene: TRBV6-1
CDR3 protein: CASTNLNSPLHF
CDR3 DNA: TGTGCCAGCACCAATCTTAATTCACCCCTCCACTTT

clone size: .
D gene: TRBD1
J gene: TRBJ2-3
V gene: TRBV2
CDR3 protein: CATQPTGATDTQYF
CDR3 DNA: TGTGCCACCCAACCGACAGGGGCAACAGATACGCAGTATTTT

clone size: .
D gene: TRBD2
J gene: TRBJ2-5
V gene: TRBV5-1
CDR3 protein: CASSVVAGNQETQYF
CDR3 DNA: TGCGCCAGCAGCGTAGTAGCGGGGAATCAAGAGACCCAGTACTTC

clone size: few
D gene: .
J gene: TRBJ2-7
V gene: TRBV7-9
CDR3 protein: CASSLAILGGQQYF
CDR3 DNA: TGTGCCAGCAGCTTGGCTATCCTGGGGGGACAGCAGTACTTC

clone size: few
D gene: .
J gene: TRBJ1-3
V gene: TRBV19
CDR3 protein: CASSMSRGNTIYF
CDR3 DNA: TGTGCCAGTAGTATGTCCAGAGGAAACACCATATATTTT

clone size: once
D gene: .
J gene: TRBJ2-5
V gene: TRBV6-5
CDR3 protein: CASSFLGETQYF
CDR3 DNA: TGTGCCAGCAGTTTCCTAGGAGAGACCCAGTACTTC

clone size: .
D gene: .
J gene: TRBJ1-5
V gene: TRBV20-1
CDR3 protein: CSALLGNQPQHF
CDR3 DNA: TGCAGTGCCCTTCTCGGCAATCAGCCCCAGCATTTT

clone size: .
D gene: .
J gene: TRBJ1-5
V gene: TRBV20-1
CDR3 protein: CSAPKGGGGQPQHF
CDR3 DNA: TGCAGTGCCCCCAAGGGGGGGGGCGGGCAGCCCCAGCATTTT

clone size: .
D gene: .
J gene: TRBJ2-3
V gene: TRBV2
CDR3 protein: CASSEGIVAATQYF
CDR3 DNA: TGTGCCAGCAGTGAAGGAATAGTTGCAGCCACGCAGTATTTT

clone size: .
D gene: TRBD2
J gene: TRBJ2-1
V gene: TRBV12-3/TRBV12-4
CDR3 protein: CASSFSGGANEQFF
CDR3 DNA: TGTGCCAGCAGTTTCAGCGGGGGCGCGAATGAGCAGTTCTTC

clone size: .
D gene: .
J gene: TRBJ1-2
V gene: TRBV11-2
CDR3 protein: CASSLAPMPTYGYTF
CDR3 DNA: TGTGCCAGCAGCTTAGCTCCCATGCCGACCTATGGCTACACCTTC

clone size: .
D gene: TRBD2
J gene: TRBJ2-3
V gene: TRBV6-1
CDR3 protein: CASSHVAGEGDTQYF
CDR3 DNA: TGTGCCAGCAGTCACGTAGCGGGGGAGGGAGATACGCAGTATTTT

clone size: .
D gene: .
J gene: TRBJ1-1
V gene: TRBV7-7
CDR3 protein: CASSPLELNTEAFF
CDR3 DNA: TGTGCCAGCAGCCCCCTCGAGCTGAACACTGAAGCTTTCTTT

clone size: once
D gene: .
J gene: TRBJ1-5
V gene: TRBV2
CDR3 protein: CASRERVWDQPQHF
CDR3 DNA: TGTGCCAGCAGGGAGAGGGTATGGGATCAGCCCCAGCATTTT

clone size: .
D gene: .
J gene: TRBJ2-3
V gene: TRBV6-1
CDR3 protein: CASSEVGALDTQYF
CDR3 DNA: TGTGCCAGCAGTGAAGTAGGGGCTCTAGATACGCAGTATTTT

clone size: medium-sized
D gene: TRBD1
J gene: TRBJ1-1
V gene: TRBV11-3
CDR3 protein: CASSPPDRGSGWAFF
CDR3 DNA: TGTGCCAGCAGCCCTCCGGACAGGGGCTCGGGGTGGGCTTTCTTT

clone size: .
D gene: .
J gene: TRBJ1-1
V gene: TRBV11-3
CDR3 protein: CASSYSSSRAFF
CDR3 DNA: TGTGCCAGCAGCTACTCCTCCTCGAGGGCTTTCTTT

clone size: .
D gene: TRBD2
J gene: TRBJ2-5
V gene: TRBV15
CDR3 protein: CATSRNRGGAGETQYF
CDR3 DNA: TGTGCCACCAGCCGGAACCGCGGGGGGGCCGGGGAGACCCAGTACTTC

clone size: .
D gene: .
J gene: TRBJ2-3
V gene: TRBV19
CDR3 protein: CASSSIARTDTQYF
CDR3 DNA: TGTGCCAGTAGTTCAATCGCCCGCACAGATACGCAGTATTTT

clone size: .
D gene: .
J gene: TRBJ1-5
V gene: TRBV6-1
CDR3 protein: CASSEITGPSNQPQHF
CDR3 DNA: TGTGCCAGCAGTGAAATAACAGGGCCTAGCAATCAGCCCCAGCATTTT

clone size: .
D gene: .
J gene: TRBJ2-5
V gene: TRBV20-1
CDR3 protein: CSALGQETQYF
CDR3 DNA: TGCAGTGCGTTAGGGCAAGAGACCCAGTACTTC

clone size: .
D gene: TRBD1
J gene: TRBJ1-1
V gene: TRBV7-3
CDR3 protein: CASSLGTENEAFF
CDR3 DNA: TGTGCCAGCAGCTTAGGGACAGAGAATGAAGCTTTCTTT

clone size: .
D gene: .
J gene: TRBJ1-2
V gene: TRBV21-1
CDR3 protein: CASRDPPYGYTF
CDR3 DNA: TGTGCCAGCAGGGACCCACCCTATGGCTACACCTTC

clone size: .
D gene: .
J gene: TRBJ1-3
V gene: TRBV19
CDR3 protein: CASSFRIISGNTIYF
CDR3 DNA: TGTGCCAGTAGTTTTAGAATAATCTCTGGAAACACCATATATTTT

clone size: once
D gene: TRBD1
J gene: TRBJ1-3
V gene: TRBV2
CDR3 protein: CASSGTGKHTIYF
CDR3 DNA: TGTGCCAGCAGTGGGACAGGGAAACACACCATATATTTT

clone size: few
D gene: .
J gene: TRBJ1-5
V gene: TRBV6-1
CDR3 protein: CASSVTDSNQPQHF
CDR3 DNA: TGTGCCAGCAGTGTGACTGATAGCAATCAGCCCCAGCATTTT

clone size: .
D gene: .
J gene: TRBJ1-6
V gene: TRBV6-1
CDR3 protein: CATSWVGGSSPLHF
CDR3 DNA: TGTGCCACCTCCTGGGTCGGGGGAAGTTCACCCCTCCACTTT

clone size: .
D gene: .
J gene: TRBJ1-1
V gene: TRBV5-1
CDR3 protein: CASSLGDIQGSKRGEAFF
CDR3 DNA: TGCGCCAGCAGCTTGGGGGACATCCAGGGAAGTAAACGGGGTGAAGCTTTCTTT

clone size: .
D gene: .
J gene: TRBJ1-6
V gene: TRBV12-3/TRBV12-4
CDR3 protein: CASSQKGDSSPLHF
CDR3 DNA: TGTGCCAGCAGCCAAAAGGGGGATTCATCACCCCTCCACTTT

clone size: .
D gene: .
J gene: TRBJ2-3
V gene: TRBV2
CDR3 protein: CASSDRGVGAAPVDTQYF
CDR3 DNA: TGTGCCAGCAGTGACAGGGGGGTTGGAGCGGCCCCCGTAGATACGCAGTATTTT

clone size: .
D gene: .
J gene: TRBJ1-5
V gene: TRBV6-5
CDR3 protein: CASSFEMYSNQPQHF
CDR3 DNA: TGTGCCAGCAGTTTTGAGATGTATAGCAATCAGCCCCAGCATTTT

clone size: once
D gene: TRBD1
J gene: TRBJ2-5
V gene: TRBV20-1
CDR3 protein: CSASGDRVKTQYF
CDR3 DNA: TGCAGTGCTAGTGGGGACAGGGTAAAGACCCAGTACTTC

clone size: few
D gene: TRBD2
J gene: TRBJ2-5
V gene: TRBV30
CDR3 protein: CAWSTGLAGQETQYF
CDR3 DNA: TGTGCCTGGAGTACCGGACTAGCGGGGCAAGAGACCCAGTACTTC

clone size: .
D gene: TRBD1
J gene: TRBJ1-6
V gene: TRBV6-5
CDR3 protein: CASSWTGNSPLHF
CDR3 DNA: TGTGCCAGCAGTTGGACAGGGAACTCACCCCTCCACTTT

clone size: .
D gene: .
J gene: TRBJ1-5
V gene: TRBV9
CDR3 protein: CASSVGQGNQPQHF
CDR3 DNA: TGTGCCAGCAGCGTAGGTCAGGGGAATCAGCCCCAGCATTTT

clone size: .
D gene: TRBD1
J gene: TRBJ2-3
V gene: TRBV20-1
CDR3 protein: CSARSRDRGTDTQYF
CDR3 DNA: TGCAGTGCTAGGAGCAGGGACAGGGGCACAGATACGCAGTATTTT

clone size: .
D gene: .
J gene: TRBJ2-1
V gene: TRBV7-9
CDR3 protein: CASSLPFVKKGFSNEQFF
CDR3 DNA: TGTGCCAGCAGCTTGCCCTTTGTAAAAAAGGGATTTTCCAATGAGCAGTTCTTC

clone size: .
D gene: .
J gene: TRBJ2-3
V gene: TRBV7-2
CDR3 protein: CASTSGPDTQYF
CDR3 DNA: TGTGCCAGCACGTCGGGGCCAGATACGCAGTATTTT

clone size: few
D gene: TRBD1
J gene: TRBJ1-6
V gene: TRBV10-2
CDR3 protein: CASSATTGDGNSPLHF
CDR3 DNA: TGCGCCAGCAGTGCAACGACAGGGGACGGGAATTCACCCCTCCACTTT

clone size: once
D gene: TRBD1
J gene: TRBJ1-6
V gene: TRBV30
CDR3 protein: CAWSHSTGSNSPLHF
CDR3 DNA: TGTGCCTGGAGTCACTCGACAGGGTCCAATTCACCCCTCCACTTT

clone size: .
D gene: TRBD1
J gene: TRBJ1-3
V gene: TRBV20-1
CDR3 protein: CSARGPTGQGTGNTIYF
CDR3 DNA: TGCAGTGCTAGAGGCCCAACCGGACAGGGAACTGGAAACACCATATATTTT